This is a list of T cell receptor beta chains from one sample in a study of blood T cell repertoires in COVID-19. TCRdb's table, derived via immunoSEQ multiplex PCR, lists solely in-frame clones and lacks some. This table has 90,000 or so clones, less than 75% appearing once. The specimen sequenced was peripheral blood. All receptors come from a woman between 55 and 75 years old in a cohort sampled during active or convalescent COVID-19. The CDR3 runs from the conserved cysteine through the conserved F or W. Fields, in order: J gene, D gene, V gene, clone size, CDR3 protein, CDR3 DNA. The D gene is left open where the match is weak. The size entry is marked missing in some rows and otherwise reads once, few, many or a size class.

J: TRBJ2-7; D: TRBD1; V: TRBV5-3; size: few; CDR3: CARSLLDRGYEQYF; DNA: TGTGCCAGAAGCTTGCTGGACAGGGGCTACGAGCAGTACTTC
J: TRBJ2-3; D: TRBD1; V: TRBV7-2; size: .; CDR3: CASSAQGQGQDTQYF; DNA: TGTGCCAGCAGCGCTCAGGGACAGGGTCAAGATACGCAGTATTTT
J: TRBJ1-1; D: .; V: TRBV10-3; size: few; CDR3: CAISGLRNTEAFF; DNA: TGTGCCATCAGTGGGTTGAGGAACACTGAAGCTTTCTTT
J: TRBJ2-1; D: .; V: TRBV14; size: .; CDR3: CASSPLSGIEQFF; DNA: TGTGCCAGCAGCCCCTTATCCGGGATTGAGCAGTTCTTC
J: TRBJ2-7; D: .; V: TRBV24-1; size: many; CDR3: CATSDGDEQYF; DNA: TGTGCCACCAGTGACGGTGACGAGCAGTACTTC
J: TRBJ2-7; D: TRBD1; V: TRBV4-1; size: .; CDR3: CASNQQPSPTGSYEQYF; DNA: TGCGCCAGCAACCAACAGCCTTCCCCGACAGGGAGCTACGAGCAGTACTTC
J: TRBJ2-7; D: TRBD2; V: TRBV6-2/TRBV6-3; size: few; CDR3: CASSQTGLAGLYEQYF; DNA: TGTGCCAGCAGCCAAACTGGACTAGCGGGGCTCTACGAGCAGTACTTC
J: TRBJ1-4; D: TRBD1; V: TRBV5-6; size: .; CDR3: CASRRTGAGEKLFF; DNA: TGTGCCAGCAGGCGGACAGGGGCGGGTGAAAAACTGTTTTTT
J: TRBJ2-7; D: .; V: TRBV11-2; size: .; CDR3: CASSMLGEQYF; DNA: TGTGCCAGCAGCATGCTAGGCGAGCAGTACTTC
J: TRBJ1-5; D: .; V: TRBV27; size: .; CDR3: CASSSWESNQPQHF; DNA: TGTGCCAGCAGTTCATGGGAGAGCAATCAGCCCCAGCATTTT
J: TRBJ2-1; D: TRBD2; V: TRBV7-6; size: few; CDR3: CASSLVGLAGTNEQFF; DNA: TGTGCCAGCAGCTTAGTGGGCCTAGCGGGGACCAATGAGCAGTTCTTC
J: TRBJ1-1; D: TRBD1; V: TRBV5-1; size: .; CDR3: CASSLGLRQGRNTEAFF; DNA: TGCGCCAGCAGCTTGGGGTTAAGACAGGGGAGGAACACTGAAGCTTTCTTT
J: TRBJ2-2; D: TRBD1; V: TRBV5-1; size: few; CDR3: CASSLWGQGASGELFF; DNA: TGCGCCAGCAGCTTGTGGGGACAGGGGGCTTCCGGGGAGCTGTTTTTT
J: TRBJ2-7; D: .; V: TRBV6-2/TRBV6-3; size: few; CDR3: CASSYSRTGYEQYF; DNA: TGTGCCAGCAGTTACTCCCGAACGGGCTACGAGCAGTACTTC
J: TRBJ1-1; D: TRBD1; V: TRBV12-5; size: few; CDR3: CASRTGRDTEAFF; DNA: TGTGCTAGCAGGACAGGGAGGGACACTGAAGCTTTCTTT
J: TRBJ2-7; D: TRBD1; V: TRBV27; size: .; CDR3: CASRITTGGGEQYF; DNA: TGTGCCAGCCGGATTACGACAGGGGGAGGCGAGCAGTACTTC
J: TRBJ2-5; D: .; V: TRBV5-8; size: .; CDR3: CASSDPGTQETQYF; DNA: TGTGCCAGCAGCGACCCCGGGACTCAAGAGACCCAGTACTTC
J: TRBJ2-2; D: TRBD2; V: TRBV9; size: .; CDR3: CASSVTSGGPNTGELFF; DNA: TGTGCCAGCAGCGTTACTAGCGGGGGGCCGAACACCGGGGAGCTGTTTTTT
J: TRBJ2-3; D: .; V: TRBV6-4; size: .; CDR3: CASSVEPGVQNTQYF; DNA: TGTGCCAGCAGTGTGGAGCCAGGGGTCCAAAATACGCAGTATTTT
J: TRBJ1-2; D: .; V: TRBV9; size: .; CDR3: CASSRGGDYGYTF; DNA: TGTGCCAGCAGCCGGGGGGGCGACTATGGCTACACCTTC
J: TRBJ2-5; D: .; V: TRBV27; size: .; CDR3: CASSFRAYQETQYF; DNA: TGTGCCAGCAGTTTTAGAGCCTACCAAGAGACCCAGTACTTC
J: TRBJ1-1; D: .; V: TRBV14; size: .; CDR3: CASSQDDALGHFKPEAFF; DNA: TGTGCCAGCAGCCAAGATGACGCCCTGGGACATTTCAAACCTGAAGCTTTCTTT
J: TRBJ1-1; D: .; V: TRBV10-2; size: .; CDR3: CASSDQSVQNTEAFF; DNA: TGCGCCAGCAGTGATCAGTCCGTTCAGAACACTGAAGCTTTCTTT
J: TRBJ2-7; D: .; V: TRBV19; size: few; CDR3: CASSIGLGQSRDEQYF; DNA: TGTGCCAGTAGTATCGGTCTAGGACAGTCTCGCGACGAGCAGTACTTC
J: TRBJ1-1; D: TRBD1; V: TRBV3-1/TRBV3-2; size: .; CDR3: CASSQGPTGRTEAFF; DNA: TGTGCCAGCAGCCAAGGACCGACAGGGCGAACTGAAGCTTTCTTT